The 20 T cell receptor beta chains given below trace back to one sample, sequenced in a study of human T cells and chemical hapten exposure. TCRdb recomputed calls from the RACE reads with MiXCR, one row per CDR3 protein. The sample lists some 71,000 distinct CDR3 sequences; under 13% were seen once. The time point denotes: patch test 2, 6 weeks after DPC sensitization. Specified treatment: therapeutic diphenylcyclopropenone sensitization with weekly scalp DPC. The sample in question was whole blood, obtained in connection with sensitization to the hapten diphenylcyclopropenone (DPC). Receptor source: a woman aged 45-59 years with alopecia areata. Some clones in this sample may be carry-over from other donors' samples.

This clonotype appeared many times. This rearrangement joins TRBV6-1 to TRBJ2-3, with TRBD2 matching 7 bases. Germline loops: CDR1 MNHNS, CDR2 SASEGT. There are 17 residues in the CDR3. V shed 2 bases, J shed 7 bases, and the junction held 15 bases outside the gene matches. The CDR3: CASSEWTRSELDHTQYF. The DNA of the CDR3 is TGTGCCAGCAGTGAATGGACTAGGAGCGAGTTGGATCATACGCAGTATTTT.

This clonotype was counted a few times. The chain joins TRBV6-6 to TRBJ2-3; D remains unclear. CDR3 length: 14 residues. Germline V gives CDR1 MNHNY, CDR2 SVGAGI (reference sequence). Between the trimmed V and J ends, which lost 2 bases and 1 base, there was a span of 7 bases. The CDR3 coding sequence is TGTGCCAGCAGTTACCGGCCGGGCACAGATACGCAGTATTTT. It translates to CASSYRPGTDTQYF.

This clonotype occurred many times. J is TRBJ2-1 and V is TRBV6-4; D not certain. The V and J ends lost 5 bases and 4 bases respectively, with 15 bases between them. The germline CDR1 and CDR2 sequences are MRHNA and SNTAGT. The CDR3 spans 15 residues. CDR3 sequence reads: CASSSGPGSYNEQFF. The CDR3 DNA is TGTGCCAGCAGTTCAGGTCCGGGTTCATACAATGAGCAGTTCTTC.

The sample holds a few counts of this clonotype. This chain uses TRBV20-1 with TRBJ2-7, with D maybe TRBD2 (5 bases). This CDR3 has 16 residues. CDR1 and CDR2 from the germline V gene are DFQATT and SNEGSKA (reference sequence). The ends were cut back, 3 bases at V and 5 bases at J, with 23 bases in the middle. The CDR3 DNA reads TGCAGTGCTAGCTTAAGGGCAGCCTTGCAGGAGGACGAGCAGTACTTC. Translating it yields CSASLRAALQEDEQYF.

Ten or more counts support this clonotype. The chain combines TRBV20-1 with TRBJ2-3; unclear D gene. Trimming took 3 bases from V and 6 from J, leaving 7 bases between them. Looked up from germline, CDR1 is DFQATT and CDR2 is SNEGSKA (reference sequence). The CDR3 sequence is 11 residues long. CDR3: CSASSEDTQYF. The CDR3, as DNA: TGCAGTGCTAGTTCCGAGGATACGCAGTATTTT.

There are many counts of this clonotype. Here the CDR3 DNA reads TGTGCCAGCAGTGACGGGGGAGGGAGCTATGGCTACACCTTC. It encodes CASSDGGGSYGYTF. V is TRBV6-1 and J is TRBJ1-2; maybe TRBD1 (5 bases). CDR1 is MNHNS and CDR2 is SASEGT in the germline V gene. CDR3 length: 14 residues. V was clipped by 3 bases and J by 4 bases, with 12 bases between them.

This clonotype was found a few times. CDR3 DNA sequence: TGCAGTGCTAGAGTGGGTCGGGACAGGGCCTCTGGAAACACCATATATTTT. This translates into CSARVGRDRASGNTIYF. The V call is TRBV20-1, the J call TRBJ1-3, with 9 bases matching TRBD1. The CDR3 totals 17 residues. J gave up 0 bases and V 1 base, and 7 bases lay outside the gene matches. Per germline, CDR1 DFQATT and CDR2 SNEGSKA (reference sequence).

This chain links TRBV5-1 with TRBJ2-5, with a weak D call TRBD1 (5 bases). Trimming cost V 4 bases and J 5 bases, with 12 bases left between them. Germline assignment: CDR1 SGHRS and CDR2 YFSETQ. This CDR3 has 13 residues. CDR3: CASSLDTRETQYF. The CDR3 coding sequence is TGCGCCAGCAGCCTGGACACGAGGGAGACCCAGTACTTC.

The sample holds many counts of this clonotype. The genes are TRBV10-2 and TRBJ2-5; 8 bases map to TRBD2. Germline V lookup: CDR1 WSHSY, CDR2 SAAADI. The CDR3 runs 14 residues. The V gene end was trimmed by 5 bases and the J gene end by 5 bases; junction bases not matched to a gene: 7. The CDR3 protein is CASSLSGKSETQYF. Here the CDR3 DNA reads TGCGCCAGCAGTCTTAGCGGGAAGTCGGAGACCCAGTACTTC.

V usage is TRBV18 and J usage is TRBJ1-4; D is perhaps TRBD1 (5 bases). There are 15 residues in the CDR3. Germline-derived CDR1 and CDR2 are KGHSH and LQKENI. The V gene lost 5 bases and the J gene lost 4 bases, with 14 bases spanning the gap. The CDR3 DNA sequence: TGTGCCAGCTCAACGAGACAGCTGCTTAATGAAAAACTGTTTTTT. It encodes CASSTRQLLNEKLFF. The whole variable domain, remainder taken from reference TRBV18 and TRBJ1-4, is NAGVMQNPRHLVRRRGQEARLRCSPMKGHSHVYWYRQLPEEGLKFMVYLQKENIIDESGMPKERFSAEFPKEGPSILRIQQVVRGDSAAYFCASSTRQLLNEKLFFGSGTQLSVL.

J is TRBJ1-5 and V is TRBV28, with D possibly matching TRBD1 (6 bases). V was trimmed by 7 bases and J by 0 bases, leaving 10 bases between them. The CDR3 is 14 amino acids. The germline V gene encodes CDR1 MDHEN and CDR2 SYDVKM. CDR3 in amino acids: CASKNRVSNQPQHF. CDR3 sequence (DNA): TGTGCCAGCAAGAACAGGGTTAGCAATCAGCCCCAGCATTTT. The full variable domain, with the rest looked up from reference TRBV28 and TRBJ1-5, is DVKVTQSSRYLVKRTGEKVFLECVQDMDHENMFWYRQDPGLGLRLIYFSYDVKMKEKGDIPEGYSVSREKKERFSLILESASTNQTSMYLCASKNRVSNQPQHFGDGTRLSIL.

This clonotype occurred many times. This chain uses TRBV6-2 or TRBV6-3 with TRBJ2-4; 8 nucleotides match TRBD1. With 2 bases clipped from V and 6 bases from J, the junction kept 6 bases outside the gene matches. The CDR3 spans 15 residues. Germline CDR1 and CDR2: MNHEY and SVGEGT. CDR3 loop: CASSYPRTGRNIQYF. Written as DNA, the CDR3 is TGTGCCAGCAGTTACCCGAGGACAGGGCGAAACATTCAGTACTTC.

Many counts were recorded for this clonotype. The J gene is TRBJ2-7, the V gene TRBV12-3 or TRBV12-4; no firm D call. The CDR3 totals 15 residues. With 5 bases removed from V and 5 bases from J, the gap between germline ends came to 19 bases. CDR3 sequence (DNA): TGTGCCAGCAGTCAGCTCAATCGGGTCGTGAACGAGCAGTACTTC. Its translation is CASSQLNRVVNEQYF.

This clonotype was detected only once. The V gene is TRBV5-4, the J gene TRBJ2-1; weak D call: TRBD2 (6 bases). The CDR3 is made up of 14 amino acids. Germline CDR1 SGHNT, CDR2 YYREEE (reference sequence). The V end lost 2 bases, the J end lost 9 bases, and 15 bases lay between the germline ends. CDR3 protein: CASSFGGPLGEQFF. The DNA of the CDR3 is TGTGCCAGCAGCTTTGGAGGGCCCCTGGGTGAGCAGTTCTTC.

The chain joins TRBV5-4 to TRBJ2-2; a weak D match, TRBD2 (6 bases). The CDR3 length is 15 residues. V lost 2 bases and J 5 bases, leaving 13 bases between the germline ends. CDR1 is SGHNT and CDR2 is YYREEE in the germline V gene (reference sequence). The CDR3 nucleotides are TGTGCCAGCAGCTTACTAGCAGGAACTACCGGGGAGCTGTTTTTT. This gives the protein CASSLLAGTTGELFF.

This clonotype was recorded at least ten times. The genes are TRBV29-1 and TRBJ1-2; the D gene is possibly TRBD1 (5 bases). Germline V gene sequence: CDR1 SQVTM, CDR2 ANQGSEA. The V and J ends lost 6 bases and 2 bases respectively, with 7 bases between them. The length of the CDR3 is 11 residues. The CDR3 coding sequence is TGCAGCGTCTCAGGGAACTATGGCTACACCTTC. This gives the protein CSVSGNYGYTF.

As regards this clonotype: A junction end diverges from the germline sequence, so it may reflect a read error. V is TRBV12-3 or TRBV12-4 and J is TRBJ2-5, with 12 nucleotides matching TRBD1. CDR3 length equals 15 residues. CDR3 residues: CTSSARDRGRETQYF. In DNA form, the CDR3 reads TGTACCAGCAGTGCACGGGACAGGGGGCGAGAGACCCAGTACTTC.

This clonotype was observed at least ten times. The gene calls are TRBV9 and TRBJ2-1; D gene uncertain. There are 17 residues in the CDR3. Deletions cut 0 bases from V and 8 bases from J, with 21 bases between. Per the germline V gene, CDR1 is SGDLS and CDR2 is YYNGEE. The CDR3 loop reads CASSVGIGWSGQDEQFF. The DNA of the CDR3 is TGTGCCAGCAGCGTAGGAATCGGTTGGTCAGGTCAAGATGAGCAGTTCTTC.

This clonotype appeared many times. The V call is TRBV2, the J call TRBJ2-3; the match to TRBD2 covers 7 bases. Germline lookup yields CDR1 SNHLY and CDR2 FYNNEI. This CDR3 is 14 amino acids long. The V and J ends lost 4 bases and 6 bases, in that order; junction bases with no gene match: 7. The CDR3 region is CASSVLAREDTQYF. The CDR3 coding sequence is TGTGCCAGCAGTGTACTAGCGAGGGAGGATACGCAGTATTTT.

CDR3 nucleotides: TGTGCCAGCAGCTTAGAATCGGCCGCGGGACAGAGAGCCAAAAACATTCAGTACTTC. It specifies CASSLESAAGQRAKNIQYF. This chain links TRBV11-2 with TRBJ2-4, with a tentative D call TRBD1 (7 bases). This CDR3 contains 19 residues. Germline CDR1 is SGHAT and CDR2 is FQNNGV. Trimming stripped 0 bases from V and 0 bases from J, with 18 bases between.